This TCR beta chain came from a study of blood T cells in healthy people across ages (dated by TCRdb to 2015 to 2017). Concerning the study at large: In model experiments, template switching captured roughly one uniquely barcoded TCR beta cDNA molecule for every two T cells. Age-related changes in TCR beta repertoire diversity were measured in the study by deep sequencing normalized with unique cDNA molecular identifiers. Four age groups were formed from the donors: young (average about 17 years), middle-aged (approximately 40), aged (under 70) and long-lived (around 82). Donors of different ages were randomly distributed across sequencing lanes to avoid experimental bias. Two additional independent replicas of 1 million unique cDNA reads from the same blood draw were analyzed for two donors (one aged 18 to 30 and one aged 80 or older).

Results the study describes overall, beyond this receptor: Compared with the aged group, the long-lived group had more naive CD4+ T cells, fewer expanded clones and increased TCR diversity, suggesting age selection. Donor CMV infection status was unknown, potentially confounding age-related changes in expanded clonotypes. Because profiling used bulk unsorted PBMCs, naive and antigen-experienced compartments could not be compared conclusively. Observed TCR beta diversity per million T cells fell roughly linearly with age, and a significant reduction was already apparent by age around 39. Total diversity estimates from one million sequenced T cells were considered lower bounds and underestimates. The percentage of naive T cells measured by flow cytometry correlated strongly with observed TCR beta diversity.

This clonotype has a count of ten or more. Its cognate antigen has yet to be identified. Per-nucleotide qualities are absent, and no much larger clonotype sits a single base away. Receptor libraries were prepared by 5' RACE. The listed sequencing device is Illumina HiSeq 2500. A second PCR of roughly 7 to 11 cycles was performed with a sample-barcoded 5' primer and a J-beta primer mix. Each TCR beta cDNA molecule received a unique molecular identifier from a template-switch 5' adaptor carrying 12 random nucleotides. Each sample yielded at least 3 million CDR3-containing paired-end reads. First-strand cDNA synthesis was performed from all RNA using the Mint cDNA synthesis kit, with priming by a TRBC-specific oligonucleotide. After uracil-DNA glycosylase treatment, a first 18-cycle PCR used universal primers M1SS and BC2_uni_R on all cDNA. The study's own analysis went as follows. For normalization, 1 million high-quality reads were randomly selected from each sample, with every read carrying a distinct molecular identifier. Reads sharing molecular identifiers were discarded rather than binned into consensus sequences. MiTCR, set to a Q25 quality threshold and the strictest error-elimination algorithm, was used for CDR3 identification, clonotype clustering and error correction. A nonparametric unseen species model with Euler transformation was used to estimate lower-bound total TCR beta diversity. TCRdb reanalyzed the raw reads on its own, using fastp at Q25 for trimming and MiXCR for clone calling, and kept in-frame beta chains. Every CDR3 protein is listed once, alongside the most common genes and DNA of its rows. The V and J calls were determined by TCRdb, not by the authors. The table for this sample lists 630,000 or so distinct CDR3 sequences; 32% of them were counted only once. The ten largest clones capture 15% to 17% of the sample.

From a lookup of the germline V gene (reference sequence), CDR1 and CDR2 are MNHEY and SMNVEV. The junction shows trimming of 6 bases on V and 0 bases on J, and the gene matches do not reach 15 bases of it. The CDR3, cysteine through phenylalanine, is 20 amino acids long. Of all the DNA, just the CDR3 is kept, 60 bases in frame from base 1. Systemically healthy Caucasian individuals from Russia, around 38 in total and aged roughly 6 to 95 years, were included as donors. Each donor gave 8 to 10 milliliters of peripheral blood, collected into EDTA-treated Vacutainer tubes. Ficoll-Paque density-gradient centrifugation was used to isolate PBMCs, with at least 6.5 million per sample. Trizol reagent was used to extract total RNA from PBMCs, with at least 6 micrograms per sample. For every donor, an aliquot of PBMCs went through flow cytometry to measure the percentages of naive CD45RAhigh/CD27high T cells.

Sequencing was performed on blood. This sequence uses TRBV27 and TRBJ2-4; the central 12 bases match TRBD1. The source is a woman of 80 years or more in good health. Donor details come from another sample of the same person, matched by shared clones. The CDR3 protein is CASSLRTGTGGNLAKNIQYF. The sequenced DNA: TGTGCCAGCAGCTTACGAACCGGGACAGGGGGCAATCTAGCCAAAAACATTCAGTACTTC.